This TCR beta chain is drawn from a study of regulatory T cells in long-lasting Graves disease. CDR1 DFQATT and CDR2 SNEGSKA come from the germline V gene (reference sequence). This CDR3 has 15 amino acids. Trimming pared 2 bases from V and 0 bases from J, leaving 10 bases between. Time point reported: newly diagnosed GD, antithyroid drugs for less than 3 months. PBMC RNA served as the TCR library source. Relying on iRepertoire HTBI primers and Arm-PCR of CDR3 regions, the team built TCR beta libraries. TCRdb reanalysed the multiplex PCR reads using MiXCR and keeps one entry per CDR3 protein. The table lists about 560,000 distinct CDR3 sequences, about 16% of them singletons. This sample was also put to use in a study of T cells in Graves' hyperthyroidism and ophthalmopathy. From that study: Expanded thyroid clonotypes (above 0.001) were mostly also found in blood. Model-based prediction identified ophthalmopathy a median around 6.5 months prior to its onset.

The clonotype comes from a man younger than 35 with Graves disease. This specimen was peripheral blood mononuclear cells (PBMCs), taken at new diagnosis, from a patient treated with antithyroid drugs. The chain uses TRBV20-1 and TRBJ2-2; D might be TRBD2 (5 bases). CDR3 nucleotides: TGCAGTGCTAGACGGGAAGCCGCGAACACCGGGGAGCTGTTTTTT. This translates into CSARREAANTGELFF.